The clone carrying this TCR beta chain was detected a few times. Germline V gene data show CDR1 as SGHTA and CDR2 as FQGTGA. CDR3 length equals 18 residues. Deletions cut 4 bases from V and 1 base from J, with 19 bases between. The data originate from a study of cytomegalovirus exposure and HLA in healthy donors. Use of 60 Vbeta and 13 Jbeta primers characterized the PCR. Sequencing used immunoSEQ multiplex PCR; TCRdb keeps in-frame clones, though not all of them. The repertoire holds roughly 100,000 clones, with 10% as singletons. The chain carries TRBV7-3 and TRBJ2-2, with TRBD2 as a possible D gene (5 bases). The sample consisted of PBMCs. The clonotype comes from a man between 35 and 55 years old in good health and CMV-seropositive. The CDR3 region is CASSYRAFAGQNTGELFF. CDR3 coding DNA: TGTGCCAGCAGCTACCGGGCCTTCGCGGGTCAGAACACCGGGGAGCTGTTTTTT.